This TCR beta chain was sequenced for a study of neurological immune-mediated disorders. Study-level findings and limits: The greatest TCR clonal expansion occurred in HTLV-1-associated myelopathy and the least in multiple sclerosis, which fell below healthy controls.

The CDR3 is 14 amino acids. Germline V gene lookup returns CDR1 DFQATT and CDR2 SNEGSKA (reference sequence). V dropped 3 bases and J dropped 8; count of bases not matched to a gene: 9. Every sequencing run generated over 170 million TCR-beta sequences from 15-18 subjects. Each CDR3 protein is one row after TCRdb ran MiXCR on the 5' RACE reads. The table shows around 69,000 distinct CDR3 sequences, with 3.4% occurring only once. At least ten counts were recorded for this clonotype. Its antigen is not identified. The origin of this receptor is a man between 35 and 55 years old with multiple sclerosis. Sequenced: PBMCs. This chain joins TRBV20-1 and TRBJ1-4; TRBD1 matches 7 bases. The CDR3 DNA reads TGCAGTGCTAGGCAACCCGGGACAGTCGAAAAACTGTTTTTT. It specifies CSARQPGTVEKLFF.